This T cell receptor (beta chain) is from a study of cytomegalovirus exposure and HLA in healthy donors. On the study more broadly: An early data release held some 85 million unique TCRs from HLA-typed donors.

Looked up from germline, CDR1 is MNHNS and CDR2 is SASEGT. The V gene end was trimmed by 4 bases and the J gene end by 6 bases; junction bases not matched to a gene: 9. The CDR3 sequence is 15 residues long. PCR was performed using 60 Vbeta and 13 Jbeta primers. In the authors' workflow: Later analysis identified some 80 million unique TCR beta chains, 8.5 million to 13 million shared. Generated by immunoSEQ multiplex PCR, the TCRdb table keeps only in-frame clones and is missing some. V, J and clone size derive from that table, while D and trimming were established from the DNA sequence. The data contain 140,000 or so clones, 76% of them singletons.

Sequencing input: PBMCs. This TCR was recovered from a man between 40 and 49 years old in good health and CMV-seronegative. The chain couples TRBV6-1 to TRBJ1-5; 7 bases agree with TRBD1. The CDR3 loop is CASSVAQGGSQPQHF. Written as DNA, the CDR3 is TGTGCCAGCAGTGTAGCCCAGGGGGGAAGTCAGCCCCAGCATTTT.